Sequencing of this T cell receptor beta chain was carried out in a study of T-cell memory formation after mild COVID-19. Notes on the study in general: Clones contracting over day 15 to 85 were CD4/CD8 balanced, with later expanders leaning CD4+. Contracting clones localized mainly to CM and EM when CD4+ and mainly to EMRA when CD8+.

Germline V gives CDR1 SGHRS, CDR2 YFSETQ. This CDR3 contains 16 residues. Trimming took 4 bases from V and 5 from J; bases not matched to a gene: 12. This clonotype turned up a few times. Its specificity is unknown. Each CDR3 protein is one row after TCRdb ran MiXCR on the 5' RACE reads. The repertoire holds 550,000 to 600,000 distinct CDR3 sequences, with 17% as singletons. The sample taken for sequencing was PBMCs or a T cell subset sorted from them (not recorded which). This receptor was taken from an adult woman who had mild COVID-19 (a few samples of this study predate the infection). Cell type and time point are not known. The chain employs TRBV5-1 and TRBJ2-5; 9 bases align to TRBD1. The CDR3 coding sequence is TGCGCCAGCAGCATTTACTCCGGGACAGGGACCGAGACCCAGTACTTC. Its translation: CASSIYSGTGTETQYF. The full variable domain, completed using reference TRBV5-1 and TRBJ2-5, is KAGVTQTPRYLIKTRGQQVTLSCSPISGHRSVSWYQQTPGQGLQFLFEYFSETQRNKGNFPGRFSGRQFSNSRSEMNVSTLELGDSALYLCASSIYSGTGTETQYFGPGTRLLVL.